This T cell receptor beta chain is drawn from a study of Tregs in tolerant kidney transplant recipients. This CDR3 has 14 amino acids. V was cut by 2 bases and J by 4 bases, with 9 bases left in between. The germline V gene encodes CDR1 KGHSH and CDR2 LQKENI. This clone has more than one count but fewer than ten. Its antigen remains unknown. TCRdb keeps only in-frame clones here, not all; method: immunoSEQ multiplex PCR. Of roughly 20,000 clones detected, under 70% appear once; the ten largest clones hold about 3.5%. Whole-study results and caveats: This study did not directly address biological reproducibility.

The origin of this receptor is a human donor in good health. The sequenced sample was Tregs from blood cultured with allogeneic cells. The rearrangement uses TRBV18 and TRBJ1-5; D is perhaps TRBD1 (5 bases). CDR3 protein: CASSPDSLNQPQHF. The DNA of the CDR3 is TGTGCCAGCTCACCAGACAGCCTTAATCAGCCCCAGCATTTT.